One and the same sample provided the 22 T cell receptor beta chains below, sequenced in a study of PD-1 blockade in classical Hodgkin lymphoma. Some clones are missing from TCRdb's copy, which holds only in-frame ones; the method was immunoSEQ multiplex PCR. Here the sample spans some 62,000 clones, about 91% being singletons. Every patient was affected by relapse after autologous stem cell transplantation, while exposure to brentuximab vedotin was not uniform. Sample: peripheral blood mononuclear cells (PBMCs), taken at baseline. These receptors were collected from a human donor with classical Hodgkin lymphoma.

The rearrangement links TRBV9 to TRBJ2-3; TRBD2 matches 9 bases. CDR1 SGDLS and CDR2 YYNGEE come from the germline V gene. J lost 4 bases, V lost 0 bases, and 12 bases had no gene match. CDR3 size: 18 residues. CDR3 nucleotides: TGTGCCAGCAGCGTAGGCGTGGCGAGCGGGGGGATATCAGATACGCAGTATTTT. This gives the protein CASSVGVASGGISDTQYF.

The CDR3 reads CASSQELVDQPQHF. The CDR3 nucleotides read TGCGCCAGCAGCCAAGAGTTAGTTGATCAGCCCCAGCATTTT. The chain carries TRBV4-1 and TRBJ1-5; D uncertain. Germline loops: CDR1 MGHRA, CDR2 YSYEKL. There are 14 residues in the CDR3. V was trimmed by 0 bases and J by 5 bases, leaving 8 bases between them.

This chain links TRBV29-1 with TRBJ2-7; 7 positions match TRBD1. In germline, CDR1 is SQVTM, CDR2 ANQGSEA. CDR3 length equals 12 residues. Losses at the gene ends were 5 bases for V and 3 bases for J; bases not matched to a gene: 4. The CDR3 nucleotides read TGCAGCGTTAGGACAGGCCTCTACGAGCAGTACTTC. Protein product: CSVRTGLYEQYF.

The chain uses TRBV5-1 and TRBJ1-1; tentatively, D is TRBD1 (5 bases). Trimming shortened V by 4 bases and J by 1 base, and 14 bases separated the two germline ends. CDR3 length equals 15 residues. Looked up from germline, CDR1 is SGHRS and CDR2 is YFSETQ. The CDR3, as DNA: TGCGCCAGCAGCGAGCAGGGTAGGGGGAACACTGAAGCTTTCTTT. Translation: CASSEQGRGNTEAFF.

The chain joins TRBV15 to TRBJ1-4, with D perhaps matching TRBD1 (5 bases). Trimming cost V 1 base and J 6 bases, with 12 bases left between them. CDR1 is LNHNV and CDR2 is YYDKDF in the germline V gene (reference sequence). This CDR3 spans 15 amino acids. The CDR3 coding sequence is TGTGCCACCAGCAGAGTGGCGCTGGGGGATGAAAAACTGTTTTTT. This codes for CATSRVALGDEKLFF.

This chain uses TRBV1 with TRBJ2-5. TRBV1 corresponds to a pseudogene. This CDR3 spans 16 amino acids. This CDR3 reads CTSSQDTWDPQETQYF. The CDR3 DNA reads as TGCACCAGCAGCCAAGATACCTGGGATCCTCAAGAGACCCAGTACTTC.

This clone was seen just once. The chain links TRBV9 to TRBJ2-1; TRBD2 matches 10 bases. The CDR3 extends over 17 amino acids. In germline, CDR1 is SGDLS, CDR2 YYNGEE. Trimming took 4 bases from V and 6 from J; bases not matched to a gene: 13. Here the CDR3 reads CASSPRVTSGSGNEQFF. CDR3 coding DNA: TGTGCCAGCAGCCCTAGGGTGACTAGCGGGTCCGGCAATGAGCAGTTCTTC.

The chain links TRBV9 to TRBJ1-3; D is uncertain. The germline CDR1 and CDR2 sequences are SGDLS and YYNGEE. This CDR3 region has 12 residues. The V gene lost 7 bases and the J gene lost 1 base, with 6 bases spanning the gap. CDR3 residues: CASSGSGNTIYF. Written as DNA, the CDR3 is TGTGCCAGCTCGGGTTCTGGAAACACCATATATTTT. Looking up the rest from reference TRBV9 and TRBJ1-3 gives the full variable domain: DSGVTQTPKHLITATGQRVTLRCSPRSGDLSVYWYQQSLDQGLQFLIQYYNGEERAKGNILERFSAQQFPDLHSELNLSSLELGDSALYFCASSGSGNTIYFGEGSWLTVV.

The rearrangement uses TRBV7-9 and TRBJ1-6, with 7 bases matching TRBD1. V gave up 5 bases and J gave up 8 bases; unmatched junction bases: 6. In germline, CDR1 is SEHNR, CDR2 FQNEAQ (reference sequence). CDR3 length equals 14 residues. The CDR3 coding sequence is TGTGCCAGCAGCCGCGGCCAGGGGGATTCACCCCTCCACTTT. It codes for CASSRGQGDSPLHF.

This sequence joins TRBV6-5 and TRBJ2-4, with D unresolved. From germline, CDR1 is MNHEY and CDR2 SVGAGI. Deletions cut 2 bases from V and 7 bases from J, with 9 bases between. The CDR3 totals 13 residues. The CDR3 DNA follows: TGTGCCAGCAGTTACAAAGGCAATAACATTCAGTACTTC. Its protein product is CASSYKGNNIQYF.

This rearrangement joins TRBV4-1 to TRBJ1-3, with a possible D match to TRBD1 (5 bases). Germline CDR1 reads MGHRA; CDR2 reads YSYEKL. Deletions cut 0 bases from V and 0 bases from J, with 9 bases between. CDR3 length: 16 amino acids. CDR3 sequence (DNA): TGCGCCAGCAGCCAAGAGAACAGGTACTCTGGAAACACCATATATTTT. Its translation is CASSQENRYSGNTIYF.

This chain joins TRBV11-3 and TRBJ2-1; 7 bases match TRBD1. CDR3 length: 15 residues. The germline V gene encodes CDR1 SGHNT and CDR2 YENEEA. Trimming took 5 bases from V and 8 from J; bases not matched to a gene: 12. CDR3 sequence: CASSADIAQGHEQFF. The CDR3 nucleotides read TGTGCCAGCAGCGCGGACATCGCACAGGGGCATGAGCAGTTCTTC.

J is TRBJ2-7 and V is TRBV7-3; the D is unclear. Trimming removed 0 bases from V and 7 bases from J, with 19 bases in between. The CDR3 is 16 amino acids. Per germline, CDR1 SGHTA and CDR2 FQGTGA. In DNA form, the CDR3 reads TGTGCCAGCAGCTTAACGTATGAGGCTGGCATACGTGAGCAGTACTTC. Translated: CASSLTYEAGIREQYF.

The rearrangement links TRBV7-7 to TRBJ1-2; D may be TRBD1 (5 bases). From germline, CDR1 is SSHAT and CDR2 FNYEAQ (reference sequence). V dropped 6 bases and J dropped 1 base, with 9 bases sitting between them. CDR3 length equals 13 residues. CDR3 nucleotide sequence: TGTGCCAGCAGTATGACAGTTAACTATGGCTACACCTTC. Translation gives CASSMTVNYGYTF.

This clone occurred a few times. The rearrangement links TRBV4-3 to TRBJ1-2; D gene unclear. Between the trimmed V and J ends, which lost 1 base and 5 bases, there was a span of 11 bases. CDR3 length: 14 amino acids. From germline, CDR1 is LGHNA and CDR2 YSLEER. Here the CDR3 reads CASSQVPGGYGYTF. In DNA form, the CDR3 reads TGCGCCAGCAGCCAAGTTCCGGGAGGTTATGGCTACACCTTC.

This clone was detected only a few times. The V and J genes are TRBV4-1 and TRBJ1-3; the D is unclear. The CDR3 length is 13 residues. Germline V gives CDR1 MGHRA, CDR2 YSYEKL. Trimming left V 0 bases short and J 8 bases short, with 8 bases between. The CDR3 DNA reads TGCGCCAGCAGCCAAGACTGGGATTACACCATATATTTT. Protein: CASSQDWDYTIYF.

The J gene is TRBJ1-2, the V gene TRBV7-2; no clear D gene. Germline CDR1 reads SGHTA; CDR2 reads FQGNSA. V was cut by 5 bases and J by 0 bases, with 16 bases left in between. This CDR3 spans 16 amino acids. The CDR3 DNA is TGTGCCAGCAGCCCATGGGTGGACTTAGCTAACTATGGCTACACCTTC. Its protein product is CASSPWVDLANYGYTF.

This chain links TRBV6-5 with TRBJ2-2, with D unclear. The length of the CDR3 is 13 residues. CDR1 is MNHEY, CDR2 SVGAGI, per germline. V was cut by 5 bases and J by 4 bases, with 8 bases left in between. The CDR3 spells CASSVPPTGELFF. The CDR3 region has the DNA TGTGCCAGCAGTGTCCCCCCCACCGGGGAGCTGTTTTTT.

This clone occurred once. The chain carries TRBV19 and TRBJ2-7, with D possibly called TRBD1 or TRBD2 (5 bases each). Germline CDR1 is LNHDA and CDR2 is SQIVND (reference sequence). V dropped 7 bases and J dropped 2 bases, with 15 bases sitting between them. The CDR3 extends over 14 amino acids. Written as DNA, the CDR3 is TGTGCCAGTACCTTCCGGGACCGCCCCTACGAGCAGTACTTC. It yields the protein CASTFRDRPYEQYF. The full variable domain, rest sourced from reference TRBV19 and TRBJ2-7, is DGGITQSPKYLFRKEGQNVTLSCEQNLNHDAMYWYRQDPGQGLRLIYYSQIVNDFQKGDIAEGYSVSREKKESFPLTVTSAQKNPTAFYLCASTFRDRPYEQYFGPGTRLTVT.

The chain has TRBV6-5 and TRBJ1-3; D not resolved. Per the germline V gene, CDR1 is MNHEY and CDR2 is SVGAGI. Between the trimmed V and J ends, which lost 3 bases and 4 bases, there was a span of 10 bases. This CDR3 has 14 amino acids. CDR3: CASSYLAKGNTIYF. CDR3 in DNA: TGTGCCAGCAGTTATTTGGCCAAGGGAAACACCATATATTTT.

The V call is TRBV5-4, the J call TRBJ2-7, with D perhaps being TRBD1 or TRBD2 (5 bases each). The CDR3 length is 15 residues. Germline-derived CDR1 and CDR2 are SGHNT and YYREEE (reference sequence). With 1 base removed from V and 2 bases from J, the gap between germline ends came to 13 bases. CDR3 in DNA: TGTGCCAGCAGCTTGTGGGGACGGATACCCTACGAGCAGTACTTC. The encoded protein is CASSLWGRIPYEQYF.

The table lists this clone with a few counts. The V gene is TRBV6-1, the J gene TRBJ1-2, with D possibly TRBD1 on 6 matching bases. V was shortened by 6 bases and J by 4 bases, with 15 bases between the two germline ends. The CDR3 length is 14 residues. Germline assignment: CDR1 MNHNS and CDR2 SASEGT. CDR3 loop: CASSHDRSGYGYTF. The DNA for the CDR3 is TGTGCCAGCAGCCACGACAGGTCCGGCTATGGCTACACCTTC.